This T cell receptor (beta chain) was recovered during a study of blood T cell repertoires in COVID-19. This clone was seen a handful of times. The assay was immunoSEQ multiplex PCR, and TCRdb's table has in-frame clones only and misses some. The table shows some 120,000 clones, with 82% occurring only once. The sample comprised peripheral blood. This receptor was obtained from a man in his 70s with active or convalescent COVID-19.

The chain's CDR3 is CATSSPGRGYGYTF. The CDR3 nucleotides read TGTGCCACCAGCAGCCCCGGACGGGGCTATGGCTACACCTTC. This chain joins TRBV15 and TRBJ1-2, with D hard to call. V was shortened by 3 bases and J by 4 bases, with 12 bases between the two germline ends. CDR3 length: 14 amino acids. Germline V lookup: CDR1 LNHNV, CDR2 YYDKDF (reference sequence).